Each of the 28 T cell receptor beta chains below was sequenced from the same sample in a study of OX40 agonist ivuxolimab in advanced cancers. Clones were sequenced by immunoSEQ multiplex PCR, and TCRdb holds only the in-frame ones, with some missing. Here the sample spans over 45,000 clones, 65% to 85% being singletons. Source: CD4+ or CD8+ T cells sorted from blood, taken in a trial of the OX40 agonist ivuxolimab. All receptors come from an adult with an advanced solid tumor such as melanoma, head and neck, liver or kidney cancer.

The sample holds one count of this clone. V usage is TRBV6-5 and J usage is TRBJ1-5; 7 nucleotides match TRBD1. The CDR3 length is 13 residues. V lost 11 bases, J lost 5 bases, and 9 bases stayed unmatched. From germline, CDR1 is MNHEY and CDR2 SVGAGI. The CDR3 nucleotides read TGTGCCGGACAAGACAGGGAAGATCAGCCCCAGCATTTT. Encoded protein: CAGQDREDQPQHF.

This clone was found a few times. The rearrangement links TRBV18 to TRBJ1-1, with D possibly matching TRBD1 (6 bases). The germline CDR1 and CDR2 sequences are KGHSH and LQKENI. The CDR3 loop spans 14 amino acids. Trimming cost V 6 bases and J 4 bases, with 15 bases left between them. DNA of the CDR3: TGTGCCAGCTCCCCCTTAGGGGGGAGCACTGAAGCTTTCTTT. It yields the protein CASSPLGGSTEAFF.

The chain has TRBV14 and TRBJ1-6; no definite D call. The CDR3 sequence is 15 residues long. The germline V and J ends were trimmed by 2 bases and 8 bases, with 13 bases remaining between them. CDR1 is SGHDN, CDR2 FVKESK, per germline. CDR3 coding DNA: TGTGCCAGCAGCCAAAGTTCCGCCTTCTATTCACCCCTCCACTTT. Translated: CASSQSSAFYSPLHF.

This clone is judged medium-sized. The chain recombines TRBV7-3 with TRBJ1-5; D gene unclear. Trimming took 3 bases from V and 3 from J, leaving 6 bases between them. CDR1 SGHTA and CDR2 FQGTGA come from the germline V gene. The CDR3 consists of 13 residues. CDR3: CASSFGLNQPQHF. CDR3 in DNA: TGTGCCAGCAGCTTTGGTCTCAATCAGCCCCAGCATTTT.

J is TRBJ1-2 and V is TRBV2; tentative D call: TRBD1 (6 bases). CDR3 size: 12 residues. V lost 6 bases and J 4 bases, leaving 9 bases between the germline ends. Germline assignment: CDR1 SNHLY and CDR2 FYNNEI. The CDR3: CASRQGTYGYTF. The CDR3 coding sequence is TGTGCCAGCAGACAGGGAACCTATGGCTACACCTTC.

The chain joins TRBV6-1 to TRBJ2-7; D is perhaps TRBD1 (6 bases). CDR3 length: 13 amino acids. The V gene lost 2 bases and the J gene lost 3 bases, with 8 bases spanning the gap. The germline V gene encodes CDR1 MNHNS and CDR2 SASEGT. The CDR3 spells CASSERGNYEQYF. CDR3 nucleotide sequence: TGTGCCAGCAGTGAAAGGGGGAACTACGAGCAGTACTTC.

The chain couples TRBV4-2 to TRBJ2-1; possible D gene TRBD2, 6 bases. The CDR3 consists of 14 residues. Germline loops: CDR1 LGHNA, CDR2 YNFKEQ. Between the trimmed V and J ends, which lost 1 base and 8 bases, there was a span of 12 bases. CDR3 region: CASSQAGEGYEQFF. The CDR3 nucleotides are TGTGCCAGCAGCCAAGCGGGAGAGGGGTATGAGCAGTTCTTC.

The rearrangement joins TRBV27 to TRBJ2-7, with a weak D call TRBD2 (6 bases). Germline CDR1 is MNHEY and CDR2 is SMNVEV (reference sequence). The CDR3 length is 13 residues. V was trimmed by 8 bases and J by 0 bases, leaving 11 bases between them. This chain's CDR3 is CASWPGDSYEQYF. CDR3 sequence (DNA): TGTGCCAGCTGGCCGGGGGACTCCTACGAGCAGTACTTC.

The rearrangement links TRBV5-6 to TRBJ2-7; D might be TRBD1 (6 bases). V was trimmed by 2 bases and J by 7 bases, leaving 16 bases between them. CDR3 length: 14 amino acids. Looked up from germline, CDR1 is SGHDT and CDR2 is YYEEEE. CDR3 amino acids: CASSLFTGWQEQYF. In nucleotides, the CDR3 is TGTGCCAGCAGCTTATTTACAGGGTGGCAGGAGCAGTACTTC.

The gene calls are TRBV7-6 and TRBJ2-1; no clear D gene. The CDR3 has 14 amino acids. The V end lost 5 bases, the J end lost 6 bases, and 14 bases lay between the germline ends. Germline V CDR1 and CDR2: SGHVS, FNYEAQ. Here the CDR3 reads CASSPGFVGNEQFF. CDR3 bases: TGTGCCAGCAGCCCCGGGTTCGTGGGCAATGAGCAGTTCTTC.

The gene calls are TRBV29-1 and TRBJ2-2, with TRBD2 identical over 9 bases. J lost 7 bases, V lost 7 bases, and 4 bases had no gene match. The CDR3 is 12 residues long. Germline assignment: CDR1 SQVTM and CDR2 ANQGSEA. Here the CDR3 DNA reads TGCAGCGAGCGGGGGGCCCACGGGGAGCTGTTTTTT. Translating gives CSERGAHGELFF.

This clone has only a few counts. The V gene is TRBV2, the J gene TRBJ1-1, with D possibly TRBD1 on 5 matching bases. CDR1 and CDR2 from the germline V gene are SNHLY and FYNNEI. The germline V and J ends were trimmed by 3 bases and 1 base, with 9 bases remaining between them. The CDR3 runs to 14 residues. The CDR3 nucleotides read TGTGCCAGCAGTGACTTACAGGCGAACACTGAAGCTTTCTTT. Residues: CASSDLQANTEAFF.

The chain uses TRBV4-3 and TRBJ2-5; possibly TRBD1 or TRBD2 for D (5 bases each). V lost 0 bases, J lost 5 bases, and 16 bases lay in between. CDR1 and CDR2 (germline): LGHNA, YSLEER. The CDR3 has 16 residues. Here the CDR3 reads CASSQDLRGVSETQYF. The CDR3 nucleotides read TGCGCCAGCAGCCAAGACCTTAGAGGGGTCTCGGAGACCCAGTACTTC.

The CDR3 reads CASSLAGDYGYTF. In nucleotides, the CDR3 is TGTGCCAGCAGTTTGGCGGGAGACTATGGCTACACCTTC. The chain carries TRBV27 and TRBJ1-2; no clear D. V lost 3 bases and J 3 bases, leaving 8 bases between the germline ends. This CDR3 has 13 amino acids. Germline V gene data show CDR1 as MNHEY and CDR2 as SMNVEV (reference sequence).

The gene calls are TRBV7-8 and TRBJ2-2; TRBD2 might be the D (5 bases). Germline V lookup: CDR1 SGHVS, CDR2 FQNEAQ. The CDR3 totals 13 residues. The V gene lost 3 bases and the J gene lost 8 bases, with 10 bases spanning the gap. The CDR3 nucleotides are TGTGCCAGCAGCTTCTGGGAGTCGGGGGAGCTGTTTTTT. This gives the protein CASSFWESGELFF. Supplemented by reference TRBV7-8 and TRBJ2-2, the full variable domain reads GAGVSQSPRYKVAKRGQDVALRCDPISGHVSLFWYQQALGQGPEFLTYFQNEAQLDKSGLPSDRFFAERPEGSVSTLKIQRTQQEDSAVYLCASSFWESGELFFGEGSRLTVL.

The V call is TRBV30, the J call TRBJ2-2; a possible D gene is TRBD1 (5 bases). Germline CDR1 and CDR2: GTSNPN and SVGIG (reference sequence). V was cut by 3 bases and J by 1 base, with 6 bases left in between. This CDR3 has 13 residues. Here the CDR3 DNA reads TGTGCCTGGAGAAGGGGGAACACCGGGGAGCTGTTTTTT. As protein: CAWRRGNTGELFF.

The chain recombines TRBV4-2 with TRBJ2-1; the D gene is possibly TRBD2 (6 bases). Germline CDR1 reads LGHNA; CDR2 reads YNFKEQ. The germline V and J ends were trimmed by 6 bases and 1 base, with 10 bases remaining between them. This CDR3 is built from 14 residues. The CDR3 bases are TGTGCCAGCAGTGTAGCGGTTTCCTACAATGAGCAGTTCTTC. Translating gives CASSVAVSYNEQFF.

The CDR3 here is CASSEAKLAKADTQYF. For the CDR3, the DNA is TGTGCCAGCAGTGAAGCGAAACTAGCGAAAGCAGATACGCAGTATTTT. This chain links TRBV6-1 with TRBJ2-3, with 7 bases lining up with TRBD2. In germline, CDR1 is MNHNS, CDR2 SASEGT. The V gene end was trimmed by 0 bases and the J gene end by 4 bases; junction bases not matched to a gene: 7. The CDR3 runs 16 residues.

Comments on this clone: In this CDR3 the conserved last residue, phenylalanine or tryptophan, is missing, so a read error is likely. The DNA is omitted, as the CDR3 cannot be located on it reliably, and the CDR3 follows TCRdb's listing. J is TRBJ1-2 and V is TRBV5-5; the DNA was not used to check the table's D call, TRBD1. The V gene's germline CDR1 is SGHKS and CDR2 YYEKEE (reference sequence). The CDR3 region is 14 residues in length, termini included. Here the CDR3 reads CASSSTGEVFGLWL.

The chain recombines TRBV4-3 with TRBJ2-3, with D possibly being TRBD2 (5 bases). This CDR3 is built from 13 residues. V dropped 1 base and J dropped 3 bases, with 5 bases sitting between them. Looked up from germline, CDR1 is LGHNA and CDR2 is YSLEER. CDR3 protein: CASSQAGTDTQYF. The CDR3 DNA reads TGCGCCAGCAGCCAAGCGGGGACAGATACGCAGTATTTT.

This clone was seen just once. This chain links TRBV28 with TRBJ1-1; D not certain. Deletions cut 7 bases from V and 7 bases from J, with 22 bases between. Germline CDR1 and CDR2: MDHEN and SYDVKM. There are 15 residues in the CDR3. Here the CDR3 reads CASTYNSGFVREAFF. The CDR3 region has the DNA TGTGCCAGCACTTATAATTCCGGGTTTGTTCGTGAAGCTTTCTTT.

The genes are TRBV6-4 and TRBJ2-3, with D perhaps TRBD2 (6 bases). V lost 3 bases to trimming and J lost 0 bases, with 10 bases between them. This CDR3 spans 15 amino acids. Germline lookup yields CDR1 MRHNA and CDR2 SNTAGT. The chain's CDR3 is CASSDSGGSTDTQYF. CDR3 coding DNA: TGTGCCAGCAGTGATAGCGGCGGTAGCACAGATACGCAGTATTTT.

This chain joins TRBV7-2 and TRBJ2-1; 9 nucleotides agree with TRBD1. V gave up 4 bases and J gave up 9 bases; unmatched junction bases: 7. This CDR3 region has 14 residues. Germline loops: CDR1 SGHTA, CDR2 FQGNSA. For the CDR3, the DNA is TGTGCCAGCAGCTCGGGACAGGGTATCGGTGAGCAGTTCTTC. Translated: CASSSGQGIGEQFF.

This chain connects TRBV5-6 to TRBJ2-7; tentatively, D is TRBD1 (5 bases). V was trimmed by 2 bases and J by 1 base, leaving 7 bases between them. The germline V gene has CDR1 SGHDT and CDR2 YYEEEE. The CDR3 covers 13 residues. The CDR3: CASSFRQSYEQYF. In DNA form, the CDR3 reads TGTGCCAGCAGCTTCCGACAGTCCTACGAGCAGTACTTC.

This rearrangement joins TRBV28 to TRBJ2-3; D is undetermined. Germline V lookup: CDR1 MDHEN, CDR2 SYDVKM. V was clipped by 6 bases and J by 0 bases, with 13 bases between them. The CDR3 consists of 15 residues. CDR3 DNA sequence: TGTGCCAGCAGCCCGGGCCGTGACAGCACAGATACGCAGTATTTT. Translated: CASSPGRDSTDTQYF.

This clone was seen once. The chain couples TRBV10-2 to TRBJ1-2; D might be TRBD1 (5 bases). This CDR3 comprises 13 residues. Germline V gives CDR1 WSHSY, CDR2 SAAADI. With 3 bases removed from V and 4 bases from J, the gap between germline ends came to 9 bases. The CDR3: CASSDRDPYGYTF. CDR3 DNA sequence: TGCGCCAGCAGTGACAGGGACCCCTATGGCTACACCTTC.

V and J are TRBV30 and TRBJ1-3, with D tentatively TRBD1 (6 bases). Per germline, CDR1 GTSNPN and CDR2 SVGIG (reference sequence). The germline V and J ends were trimmed by 1 base and 4 bases, with 14 bases remaining between them. The CDR3 contains 15 residues. The CDR3 nucleotides are TGTGCCTGGAGTGAAAAACAGGGATTCGGAAACACCATATATTTT. It encodes CAWSEKQGFGNTIYF.

The chain is built from TRBV7-9 and TRBJ2-5; the D gene could be TRBD1 or TRBD2 (5 bases each). This CDR3 region has 15 residues. Trimming stripped 5 bases from V and 1 base from J, with 14 bases between. Germline V gene sequence: CDR1 SEHNR, CDR2 FQNEAQ (reference sequence). In DNA, the CDR3 is TGTGCCAGCAGCCCAAGAGGGGTCGCCCAAGAGACCCAGTACTTC. Translating it yields CASSPRGVAQETQYF.